The present T cell receptor (beta chain) was sequenced within a study of shared clonotypes between healthy human individuals. This CDR3 is built from 13 residues. Germline values: CDR1 MNHEY, CDR2 SVGAGI. V shed 6 bases and J 2 bases; nucleotides not matched to a gene: 3. Both subsets, CD45RA+ naive and CD45RA-negative memory, were split from the CD4+ cells. Method: immunoSEQ multiplex PCR; TCRdb's copy keeps in-frame clones and lacks some. Of around 2.5 million clones in the sample, 93% are singletons; the top ten hold approximately 0.36%. Sequencing used naive CD4+ T cells from PBMCs. Documented subset: CD45RA+ positively selected. The rearrangement uses TRBV6-5 and TRBJ2-5; 7 bases agree with TRBD2. This receptor was obtained from a man aged 18 to 30 in good health. Some clones in this sample may be carry-over from other donors' samples. CDR3 sequence: CASRPSGQETQYF. The DNA for the CDR3 is TGTGCCAGCAGACCTAGCGGACAAGAGACCCAGTACTTC.